A single T cell receptor (beta chain) is shown here with its context. Its antigen is currently not known. Base qualities are missing; no much larger clone stands one base away. This specimen comes from a study of shared T cell receptors in the human thymus (TCRdb year 2021). Some background on the complete study: The study examined how the human thymus generates shared, self-reactive T-cell receptor alpha chains.

Libraries were built with the immunoSEQ multiplex PCR assay. TCRdb retrieved this table from immuneACCESS and kept in-frame rearrangements only. Not all clones are present; in checked studies, unresolved V genes account for under half, and no reason is known for the remainder. The sample table holds about 380,000 clones, of which roughly 94% were seen once. The ten largest account for about 0.02% of the sample. The CDR3 holds 19 amino acids from the cysteine to the phenylalanine. The entry retains the CDR3 DNA only, 57 bases that are in frame from base 1. Via the germline V gene, CDR1 is MGHRA and CDR2 YSYEKL. After removal of 0 bases from V and 8 bases from J, the junction retains 17 bases not matched to a gene.

Material for sequencing was thymocytes. The V gene is TRBV4-1 and the J gene is TRBJ1-2, with 11 bases aligning to TRBD1. This sequence originates from a human donor. The nucleotides are TGCGCCAGCAGCCAAGACGGGACAGGGGGACACCGAGATACGGGAGGCTACACCTTC. Its translation is CASSQDGTGGHRDTGGYTF.